This T cell receptor (beta chain) was retrieved from a study of blood T cell repertoires in COVID-19. Authors' processing steps: Amplified reference gene primers provided the basis for estimating nucleated cell counts. Method: immunoSEQ multiplex PCR; TCRdb's copy keeps in-frame clones and lacks some. V and J calls and clone size are as listed in that table; D and trimming were resolved from the DNA. The sample records some 270,000 clones, roughly 81% being singletons. Germline V gives CDR1 SEHNR, CDR2 FQNEAQ (reference sequence). Trimming took 5 bases from V and 1 from J, leaving 8 bases between them. The CDR3 covers 13 residues.

This rearrangement joins TRBV7-9 to TRBJ1-1, with no clear D. Sequenced input: PBMCs or T cells enriched from blood (not recorded which). The sequence derives from a woman aged 45-59 years who had been exposed to COVID-19. The DNA for the CDR3 is TGTGCCAGCAGCATGGGCGCGAACACTGAAGCTTTCTTT. This gives the protein CASSMGANTEAFF.